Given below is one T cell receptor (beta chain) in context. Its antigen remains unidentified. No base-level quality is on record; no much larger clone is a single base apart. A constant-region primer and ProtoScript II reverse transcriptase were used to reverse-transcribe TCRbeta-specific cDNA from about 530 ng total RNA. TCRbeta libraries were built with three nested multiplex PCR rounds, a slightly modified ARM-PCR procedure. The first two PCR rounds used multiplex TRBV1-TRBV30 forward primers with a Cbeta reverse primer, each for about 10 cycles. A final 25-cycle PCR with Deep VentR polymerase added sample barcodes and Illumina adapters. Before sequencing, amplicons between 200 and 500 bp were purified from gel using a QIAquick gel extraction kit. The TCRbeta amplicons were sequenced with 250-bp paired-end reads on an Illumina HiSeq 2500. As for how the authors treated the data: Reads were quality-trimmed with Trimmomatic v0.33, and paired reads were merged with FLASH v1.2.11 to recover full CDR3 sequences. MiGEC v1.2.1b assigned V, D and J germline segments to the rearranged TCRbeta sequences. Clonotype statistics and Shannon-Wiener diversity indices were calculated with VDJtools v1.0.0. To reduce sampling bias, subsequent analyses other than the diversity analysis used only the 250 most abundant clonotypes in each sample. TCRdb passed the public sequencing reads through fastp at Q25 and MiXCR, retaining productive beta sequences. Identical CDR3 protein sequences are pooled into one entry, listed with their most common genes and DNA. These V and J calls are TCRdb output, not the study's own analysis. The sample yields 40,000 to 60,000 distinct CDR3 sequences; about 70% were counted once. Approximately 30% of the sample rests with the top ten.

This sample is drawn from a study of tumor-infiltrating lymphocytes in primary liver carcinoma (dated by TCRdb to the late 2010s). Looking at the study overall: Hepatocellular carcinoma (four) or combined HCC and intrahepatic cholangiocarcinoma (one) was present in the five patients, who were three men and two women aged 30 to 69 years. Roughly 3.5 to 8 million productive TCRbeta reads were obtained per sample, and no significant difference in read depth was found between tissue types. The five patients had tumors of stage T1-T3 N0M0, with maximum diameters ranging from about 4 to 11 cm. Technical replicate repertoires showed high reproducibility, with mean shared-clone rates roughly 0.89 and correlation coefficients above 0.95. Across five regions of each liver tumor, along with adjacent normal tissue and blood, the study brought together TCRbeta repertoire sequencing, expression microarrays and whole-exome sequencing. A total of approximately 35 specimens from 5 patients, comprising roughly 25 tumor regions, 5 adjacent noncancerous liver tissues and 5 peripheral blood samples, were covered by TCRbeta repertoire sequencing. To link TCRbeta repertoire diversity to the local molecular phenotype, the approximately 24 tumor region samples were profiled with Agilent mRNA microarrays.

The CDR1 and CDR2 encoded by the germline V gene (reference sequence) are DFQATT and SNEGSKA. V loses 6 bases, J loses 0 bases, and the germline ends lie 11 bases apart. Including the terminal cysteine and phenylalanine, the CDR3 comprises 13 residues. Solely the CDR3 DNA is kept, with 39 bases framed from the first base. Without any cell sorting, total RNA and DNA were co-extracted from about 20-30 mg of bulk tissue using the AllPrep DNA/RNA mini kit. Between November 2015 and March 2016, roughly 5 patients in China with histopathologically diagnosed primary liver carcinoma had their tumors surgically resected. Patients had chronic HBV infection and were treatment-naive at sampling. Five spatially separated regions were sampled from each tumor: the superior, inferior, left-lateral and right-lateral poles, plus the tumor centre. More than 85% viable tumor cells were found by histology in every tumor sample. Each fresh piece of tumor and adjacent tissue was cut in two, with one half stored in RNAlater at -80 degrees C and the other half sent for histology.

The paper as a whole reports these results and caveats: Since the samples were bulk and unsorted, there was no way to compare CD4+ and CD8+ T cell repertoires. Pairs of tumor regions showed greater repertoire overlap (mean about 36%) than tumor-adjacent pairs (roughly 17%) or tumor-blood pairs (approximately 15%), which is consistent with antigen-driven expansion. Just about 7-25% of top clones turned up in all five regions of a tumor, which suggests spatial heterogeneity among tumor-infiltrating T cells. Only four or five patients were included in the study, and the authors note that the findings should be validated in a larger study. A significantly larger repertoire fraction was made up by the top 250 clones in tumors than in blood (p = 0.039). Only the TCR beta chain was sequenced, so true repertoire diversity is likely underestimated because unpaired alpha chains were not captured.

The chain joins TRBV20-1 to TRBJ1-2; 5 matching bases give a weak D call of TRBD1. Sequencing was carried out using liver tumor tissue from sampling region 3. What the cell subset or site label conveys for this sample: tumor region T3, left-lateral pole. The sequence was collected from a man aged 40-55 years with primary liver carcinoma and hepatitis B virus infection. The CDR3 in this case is CSAPDIANYGYTF. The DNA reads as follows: TGCAGTGCGCCGGACATTGCTAACTATGGCTACACCTTC.